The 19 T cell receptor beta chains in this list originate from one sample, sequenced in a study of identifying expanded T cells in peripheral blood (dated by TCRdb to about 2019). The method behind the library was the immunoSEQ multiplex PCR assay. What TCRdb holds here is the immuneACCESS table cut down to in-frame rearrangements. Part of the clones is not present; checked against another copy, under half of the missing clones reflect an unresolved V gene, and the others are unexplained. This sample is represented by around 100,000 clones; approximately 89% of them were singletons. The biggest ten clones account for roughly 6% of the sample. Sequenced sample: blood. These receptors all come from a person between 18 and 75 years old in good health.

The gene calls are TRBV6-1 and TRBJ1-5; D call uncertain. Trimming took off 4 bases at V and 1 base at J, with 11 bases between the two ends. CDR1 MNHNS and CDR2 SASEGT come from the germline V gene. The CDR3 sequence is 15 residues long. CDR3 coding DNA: TGTGCCAGCAGTGGTGGGAAAGTAAGCAATCAGCCCCAGCATTTT. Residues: CASSGGKVSNQPQHF.

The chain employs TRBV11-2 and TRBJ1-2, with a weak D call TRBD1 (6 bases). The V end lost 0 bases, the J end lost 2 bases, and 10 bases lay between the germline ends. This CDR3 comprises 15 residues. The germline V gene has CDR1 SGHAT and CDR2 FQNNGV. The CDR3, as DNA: TGTGCCAGCAGCTTAGATAGGGGGAGAAACTATGGCTACACCTTC. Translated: CASSLDRGRNYGYTF.

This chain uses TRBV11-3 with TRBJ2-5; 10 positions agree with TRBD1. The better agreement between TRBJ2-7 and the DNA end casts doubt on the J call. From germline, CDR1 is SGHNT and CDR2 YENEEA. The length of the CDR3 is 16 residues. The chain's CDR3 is CASSLDRTGGSYEQYF. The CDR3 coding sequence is TGTGCCAGCAGCTTAGATCGGACAGGGGGCTCCTACGAGCAGTACTTC.

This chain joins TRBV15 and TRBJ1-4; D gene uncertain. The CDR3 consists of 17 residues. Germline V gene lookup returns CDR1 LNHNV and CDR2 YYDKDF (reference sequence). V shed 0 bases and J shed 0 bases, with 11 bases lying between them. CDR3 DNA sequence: TGTGCCACCAGCAGAGAACGAGGGCGTGCAACTAATGAAAAACTGTTTTTT. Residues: CATSRERGRATNEKLFF.

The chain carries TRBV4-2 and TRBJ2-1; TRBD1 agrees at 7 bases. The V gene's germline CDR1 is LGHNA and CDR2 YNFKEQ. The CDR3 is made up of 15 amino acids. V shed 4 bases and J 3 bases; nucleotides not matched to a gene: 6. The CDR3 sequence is CASSLGGQNYNEQFF. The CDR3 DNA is TGTGCCAGCAGCCTTGGGGGACAGAACTACAATGAGCAGTTCTTC.

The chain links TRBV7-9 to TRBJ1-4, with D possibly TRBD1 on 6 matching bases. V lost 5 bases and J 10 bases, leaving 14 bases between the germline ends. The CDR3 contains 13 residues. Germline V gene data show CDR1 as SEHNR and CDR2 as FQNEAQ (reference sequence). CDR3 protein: CASSPPQGGKLFF. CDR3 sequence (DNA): TGTGCCAGCAGCCCCCCACAGGGAGGAAAACTGTTTTTT. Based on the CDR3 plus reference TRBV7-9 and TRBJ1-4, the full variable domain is DTGVSQNPRHKITKRGQNVTFRCDPISEHNRLYWYRQTLGQGPEFLTYFQNEAQLEKSRLLSDRFSAERPKGSFSTLEIQRTEQGDSAMYLCASSPPQGGKLFFGSGTQLSVL.

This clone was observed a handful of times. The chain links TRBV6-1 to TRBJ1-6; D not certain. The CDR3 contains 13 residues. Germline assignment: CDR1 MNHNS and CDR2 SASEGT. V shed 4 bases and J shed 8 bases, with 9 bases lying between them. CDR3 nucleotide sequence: TGTGCCAGCAGTGGCTGGGGTGATTCACCCCTCCACTTT. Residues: CASSGWGDSPLHF.

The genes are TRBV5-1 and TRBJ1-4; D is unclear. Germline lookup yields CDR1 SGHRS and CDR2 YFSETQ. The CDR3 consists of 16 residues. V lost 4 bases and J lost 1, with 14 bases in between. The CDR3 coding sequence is TGCGCCAGCAGCCCCCGGGAGGCTCTAACTAATGAAAAACTGTTTTTT. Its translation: CASSPREALTNEKLFF.

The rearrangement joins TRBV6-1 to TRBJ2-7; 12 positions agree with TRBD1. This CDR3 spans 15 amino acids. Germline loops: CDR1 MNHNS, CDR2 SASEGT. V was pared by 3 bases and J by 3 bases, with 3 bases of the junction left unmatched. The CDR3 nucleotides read TGTGCCAGCAGTGACGGGACAGGGGGCTTCTACGAGCAGTACTTC. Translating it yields CASSDGTGGFYEQYF.

This chain's CDR3 is CASSEPVGGQPQHF. The CDR3 DNA reads TGTGCCAGCAGTGAACCAGTGGGAGGACAGCCCCAGCATTTT. The chain employs TRBV6-1 and TRBJ1-5, with D hard to call. This CDR3 is built from 14 residues. V shed 2 bases and J shed 7 bases, with 12 bases lying between them. Germline CDR1 reads MNHNS; CDR2 reads SASEGT.

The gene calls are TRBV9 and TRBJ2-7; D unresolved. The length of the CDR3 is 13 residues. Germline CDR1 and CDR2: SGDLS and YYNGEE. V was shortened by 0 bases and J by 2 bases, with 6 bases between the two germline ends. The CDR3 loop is CASSVGVAYEQYF. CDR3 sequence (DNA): TGTGCCAGCAGCGTAGGTGTGGCCTACGAGCAGTACTTC.

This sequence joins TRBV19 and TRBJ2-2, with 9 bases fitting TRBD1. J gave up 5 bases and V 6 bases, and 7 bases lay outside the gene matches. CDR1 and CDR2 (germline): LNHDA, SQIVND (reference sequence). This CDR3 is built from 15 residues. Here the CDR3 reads CASRFGTGRTGELFF. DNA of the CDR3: TGTGCCAGTAGGTTTGGGACAGGGAGGACCGGGGAGCTGTTTTTT. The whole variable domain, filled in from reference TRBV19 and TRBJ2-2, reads DGGITQSPKYLFRKEGQNVTLSCEQNLNHDAMYWYRQDPGQGLRLIYYSQIVNDFQKGDIAEGYSVSREKKESFPLTVTSAQKNPTAFYLCASRFGTGRTGELFFGEGSRLTVL.

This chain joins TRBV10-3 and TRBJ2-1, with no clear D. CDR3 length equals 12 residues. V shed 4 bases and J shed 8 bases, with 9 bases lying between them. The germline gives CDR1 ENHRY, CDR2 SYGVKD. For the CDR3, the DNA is TGTGCCATCAGTGGCGTCCGGGATGAGCAGTTCTTC. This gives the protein CAISGVRDEQFF.

The CDR3 reads CASSPREGFGGYNEQFF. The CDR3 region has the DNA TGTGCCAGCTCACCTCGTGAGGGGTTTGGGGGTTATAATGAGCAGTTCTTC. The chain employs TRBV18 and TRBJ2-1; D tentatively reads TRBD1 or TRBD2 (5 bases each). Trimming shortened V by 3 bases and J by 7 bases, and 22 bases separated the two germline ends. The germline V gene has CDR1 KGHSH and CDR2 LQKENI. The length of the CDR3 is 17 residues.

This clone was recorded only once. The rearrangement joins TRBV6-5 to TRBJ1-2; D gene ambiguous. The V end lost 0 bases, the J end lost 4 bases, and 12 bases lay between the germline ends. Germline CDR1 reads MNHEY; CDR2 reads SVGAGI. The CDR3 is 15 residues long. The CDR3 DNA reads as TGTGCCAGCAGTTACTCCCCACGGGGAGGCTATGGCTACACCTTC. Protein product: CASSYSPRGGYGYTF.

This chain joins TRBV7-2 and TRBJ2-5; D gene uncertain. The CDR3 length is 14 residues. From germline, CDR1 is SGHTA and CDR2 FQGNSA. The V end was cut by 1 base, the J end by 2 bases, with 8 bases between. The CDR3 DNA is TGTGCCAGCAGCTTAGGTGGGTCGCAAGAGACCCAGTACTTC. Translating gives CASSLGGSQETQYF.

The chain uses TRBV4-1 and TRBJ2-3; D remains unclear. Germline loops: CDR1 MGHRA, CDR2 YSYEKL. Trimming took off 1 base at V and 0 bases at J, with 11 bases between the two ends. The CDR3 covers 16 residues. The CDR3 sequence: CASSQGVRDSTDTQYF. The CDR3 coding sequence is TGCGCCAGCAGCCAAGGGGTACGAGATAGCACAGATACGCAGTATTTT.

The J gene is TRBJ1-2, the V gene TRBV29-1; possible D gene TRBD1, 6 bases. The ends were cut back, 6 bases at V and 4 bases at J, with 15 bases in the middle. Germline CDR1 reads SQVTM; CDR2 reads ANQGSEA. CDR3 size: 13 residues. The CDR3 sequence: CSVDTGTTYGYTF. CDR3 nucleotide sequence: TGCAGCGTAGACACCGGGACAACCTATGGCTACACCTTC.

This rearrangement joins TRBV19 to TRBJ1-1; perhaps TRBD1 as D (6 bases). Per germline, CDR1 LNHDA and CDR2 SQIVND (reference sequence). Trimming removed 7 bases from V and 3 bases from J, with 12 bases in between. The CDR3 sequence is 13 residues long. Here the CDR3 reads CASNQQGDTEAFF. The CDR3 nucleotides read TGTGCCAGTAACCAACAGGGAGACACTGAAGCTTTCTTT.